This TCR beta chain appears in the sequencing data of a study of beta chain features in type 1 diabetes. Findings and limits, study-wide: Shorter TCRB CDR3s, moderately but significantly so, marked every one of the four CD4+ subsets in Type 1 diabetes patients.

This clone was counted only a few times. The antigen is unknown. TCRB transcripts that were expressed got sequenced, as all of the isolated RNA had been reverse transcribed. Libraries were prepared by immunoSEQ multiplex PCR; TCRdb keeps only in-frame clonotypes and omits some of them. The sample shows around 250,000 clones, roughly 24% of them seen only once. This CDR3 spans 15 amino acids. From germline, CDR1 is MDHEN and CDR2 SYDVKM. V trimming: 6 bases; J trimming: 4 bases; junction bases outside the gene matches: 7. The chain joins TRBV28 to TRBJ2-2; 8 positions match TRBD1. Sequencing was carried out using naive CD4+ T cells from blood. The sequence was obtained from a woman in her twenties or thirties with type 1 diabetes. The CDR3 reads CASRPQGAGTGELFF. Here the CDR3 DNA reads TGTGCCAGCAGACCCCAGGGGGCGGGCACCGGGGAGCTGTTTTTT.